Below, one T cell receptor beta chain is given with its context. The protocol was immunoSEQ multiplex PCR, while the TCRdb copy is restricted to in-frame clones and leaves out a portion. The sample lists nearly 200,000 clones; roughly 90% were seen once. This entry belongs to a study of blood T cell repertoires in COVID-19. About the study: The study drew acute and convalescent COVID-19 samples from the United States, Italy and Spain. T cells, B-cell-depleted T cells, or PBMCs supplied cDNA or gDNA.

Enrolled through a virtual design, the participants were between 18 and 89 years of age and came from fewer than 30 US areas. This CDR3 has 14 amino acids. The V end lost 0 bases, the J end lost 4 bases, and 8 bases lay between the germline ends. CDR1 is SGDLS and CDR2 is YYNGEE in the germline V gene. Sequencing was performed on PBMCs or T cells enriched from blood (not recorded which). The V and J genes are TRBV9 and TRBJ2-1; D is unresolved. The sequence derives from a woman aged 18-29 years who had recovered from COVID-19. The chain's CDR3 is CASSVDRRYNEQFF. The CDR3, as DNA: TGTGCCAGCAGCGTAGACAGAAGATACAATGAGCAGTTCTTC.